Listed below are T cell receptor beta chains from one sample, sequenced in a study of response to subunit inactivated influenza vaccine. TCRdb redid the calling of the RT-PCR reads with MiXCR, one entry per CDR3 protein. The sample has a few hundred thousand distinct CDR3 sequences; about 15% are singletons. Material: PBMCs from blood, obtained 12 days after vaccination. The receptors stem from a man aged 45-60 years who received an inactivated influenza vaccine. CDR3s include the opening cysteine and the closing phenylalanine or tryptophan. D genes are given only for firm matches. Only some rows state a clone size, as once, few, many or a class for expanded clones.

d_gene,j_gene,len,abundance,v_gene,CDR3aa,CDR3nt
.,TRBJ1-5,14,few,TRBV12-3/TRBV12-4,CASSFKGYNQPQHF,TGTGCCAGCAGTTTTAAAGGGTACAATCAGCCCCAGCATTTT
TRBD2,TRBJ2-3,17,few,TRBV7-2,CASSSGLAVGRTDTQYF,TGTGCCAGCAGCTCCGGACTAGCGGTGGGAAGGACAGATACGCAGTATTTT
.,TRBJ1-1,13,.,TRBV5-6,CASRKQRNTEAFF,TGTGCCAGCAGGAAGCAGAGGAACACTGAAGCTTTCTTT
.,TRBJ2-1,16,many,TRBV5-1,CASSLSAGLLLNEQFF,TGCGCCAGCAGCCTCAGTGCAGGACTTCTCCTCAATGAGCAGTTCTTC
TRBD2,TRBJ2-3,15,.,TRBV7-2,CASSLRGLVADTQYF,TGTGCCAGCAGCTTAAGGGGACTAGTCGCAGATACGCAGTATTTT
.,TRBJ2-7,14,.,TRBV3-1,CASSPLWQAYEQYF,TGTGCCAGCAGCCCCCTCTGGCAGGCCTACGAGCAGTACTTC
TRBD2,TRBJ2-1,15,many,TRBV12-3/TRBV12-4,CASSPRLGRTSWQFF,TGTGCCAGCAGTCCCCGTCTTGGGAGGACTAGTTGGCAGTTCTTC
.,TRBJ2-1,16,few,TRBV7-2,CASSLVVGRSYNEQFF,TGTGCCAGCAGCTTAGTTGTCGGGAGAAGCTACAATGAGCAGTTCTTC
TRBD2,TRBJ2-5,13,few,TRBV12-3/TRBV12-4,CASSLAGSGTQYF,TGTGCCAGCAGCTTAGCGGGGTCGGGGACCCAGTACTTC
.,TRBJ1-1,17,.,TRBV19,CASSSGSRWLRNTEAFF,TGTGCCAGTAGTTCCGGCTCGAGGTGGTTAAGGAACACTGAAGCTTTCTTT
.,TRBJ1-2,14,few,TRBV12-3/TRBV12-4,CASSLLPDRLGYTF,TGTGCCAGCAGTTTACTCCCCGACAGGCTTGGCTACACCTTC
.,TRBJ2-7,11,few,TRBV28,CASRVGYEQYF,TGTGCCAGCAGGGTGGGCTACGAGCAGTACTTC
.,TRBJ2-1,15,many,TRBV12-3/TRBV12-4,CASSLARLTGNEQFF,TGTGCCAGCAGTTTAGCGAGACTAACCGGCAATGAGCAGTTCTTC
.,TRBJ1-5,16,.,TRBV19,CASSITQGHSNQPRHF,TGTGCCAGTAGTATCACCCAGGGACATAGCAATCAGCCCCGGCATTTT
.,TRBJ2-1,16,few,TRBV9,CASSPAALSVYNEQFF,TGTGCCAGCAGCCCTGCTGCACTTAGCGTCTACAATGAGCAGTTCTTC
.,TRBJ1-5,12,.,TRBV10-3,CAPPGGSQPQHF,TGTGCCCCACCGGGGGGAAGTCAGCCCCAGCATTTT
TRBD2,TRBJ2-7,14,.,TRBV12-3/TRBV12-4,CASSRASGGYEQYF,TGTGCCAGCAGTCGGGCTAGCGGGGGGTACGAGCAGTACTTC
TRBD2,TRBJ2-7,20,many,TRBV12-3/TRBV12-4,CASSYDQGTSGRVLSYEQYF,TGTGCCAGCAGTTACGACCAAGGGACTAGCGGGAGGGTTCTGTCCTACGAGCAGTACTTC
.,TRBJ2-6,16,few,TRBV29-1,CSVKYLSRRGANVLTF,TGCAGCGTGAAGTACCTTTCGAGGCGGGGGGCCAACGTCCTGACTTTC
.,TRBJ2-7,14,few,TRBV7-8,CASSSPGLSYEQYF,TGTGCCAGCAGCTCACCGGGACTGAGCTACGAGCAGTACTTC
TRBD1,TRBJ1-1,15,.,TRBV6-1,CASSPWTGANTEAFF,TGTGCCAGCAGTCCGTGGACAGGGGCAAACACTGAAGCTTTCTTT
TRBD2,TRBJ2-1,15,.,TRBV6-2/TRBV6-3,CASSPGSGVYNEQFF,TGTGCCAGCAGCCCGGGCAGCGGGGTATACAATGAGCAGTTCTTC
TRBD1,TRBJ2-7,12,few,TRBV29-1,CSAGTGNYEQYF,TGCAGCGCTGGGACAGGGAACTACGAGCAGTACTTC